The 20 T cell receptor beta chains reported below all come from one sample, sequenced in a study of identical twins. In TCRdb, the 5' RACE reads were re-called with MiXCR into one record per CDR3 protein. There are around 550,000 distinct CDR3 sequences in the sample; around 15% occur only once, and around 0.48% lies in the top ten. A further study also used this sample, focusing on yellow fever vaccine responses in identical twins.

Sequencing input: CD4+ T cells sorted from blood. These receptor sequences come from a woman under 30 in good health.

This clonotype occurred many times. The chain uses TRBV5-1 and TRBJ2-3; D not certain. Looked up from germline, CDR1 is SGHRS and CDR2 is YFSETQ. This CDR3 has 14 amino acids. Trimming cost V 0 bases and J 0 bases, with 5 bases left between them. The CDR3 spells CASSLGVSTDTQYF. CDR3 bases: TGCGCCAGCAGCTTGGGAGTTAGCACAGATACGCAGTATTTT. The full variable domain, in which reference TRBV5-1 and TRBJ2-3 provide the parts outside the CDR3, is KAGVTQTPRYLIKTRGQQVTLSCSPISGHRSVSWYQQTPGQGLQFLFEYFSETQRNKGNFPGRFSGRQFSNSRSEMNVSTLELGDSALYLCASSLGVSTDTQYFGPGTRLTVL.

The V gene is TRBV11-2, the J gene TRBJ1-1, with 7 bases that match TRBD1. Germline CDR1 reads SGHAT; CDR2 reads FQNNGV. The CDR3 has 14 residues. V lost 5 bases and J lost 1; bases outside the gene matches: 4. The DNA for the CDR3 is TGTGCCAGCAGCACCAACAGGGGGAACACTGAAGCTTTCTTT. This sequence encodes CASSTNRGNTEAFF.

This clonotype came up a few times. One end of the junction fails to match germline, which may point to a read error. The chain has TRBV5-1 and TRBJ1-2; D gene ambiguous. The CDR3 is 13 amino acids. Germline CDR1 and CDR2: SGHRS and YFSETQ. The CDR3 coding sequence is TGCGCCAGCAGTTTGGACGAGAACTATGGCTACACCTTC. This codes for CASSLDENYGYTF.

A few counts support this clonotype. The genes are TRBV10-3 and TRBJ1-2; 8 bases are a match to TRBD1. Germline V gene data show CDR1 as ENHRY and CDR2 as SYGVKD. This CDR3 has 13 amino acids. With 4 bases clipped from V and 8 bases from J, the junction kept 6 bases outside the gene matches. CDR3 sequence: CAISVDRVEGYTF. For the CDR3, the DNA is TGTGCCATCAGTGTGGACAGGGTGGAGGGCTACACCTTC.

The chain combines TRBV27 with TRBJ2-7; D uncertain. Trimming took off 6 bases at V and 2 bases at J, with 8 bases between the two ends. Germline CDR1 and CDR2: MNHEY and SMNVEV (reference sequence). This CDR3 has 12 residues. CDR3 region: CASRSLTYEQYV. The CDR3 nucleotides are TGTGCCAGCAGATCATTGACCTACGAGCAGTACGTC.

This clonotype was seen many times. The chain is built from TRBV7-9 and TRBJ2-3; D gene ambiguous. The CDR3 is 12 residues long. The germline V gene encodes CDR1 SEHNR and CDR2 FQNEAQ (reference sequence). The V and J ends lost 2 bases and 5 bases respectively, with 5 bases between them. The CDR3 loop reads CASSLTRDTQYF. The DNA of the CDR3 is TGTGCCAGCAGCTTAACGAGAGATACGCAGTATTTT.

This clonotype has a count of ten or more. The chain links TRBV9 to TRBJ2-1; TRBD2 might be the D (5 bases). This CDR3 is built from 15 residues. In germline, CDR1 is SGDLS, CDR2 YYNGEE. V was cut by 0 bases and J by 4 bases, with 11 bases left in between. The CDR3 DNA follows: TGTGCCAGCAGCGTAGGATTAGCGCGGTACAATGAGCAGTTCTTC. Translated: CASSVGLARYNEQFF.

This clonotype was recorded many times. The chain uses TRBV10-3 and TRBJ2-3, with 9 nucleotides matching TRBD2. From germline, CDR1 is ENHRY and CDR2 SYGVKD. After removal of 7 bases from V and 4 bases from J, the junction contained 12 bases not matched to a gene. The CDR3 is 16 amino acids. The CDR3 loop is CAITPRGGLVADTQYF. CDR3 nucleotides: TGTGCCATCACCCCGCGGGGGGGCCTGGTGGCAGATACGCAGTATTTT.

This chain joins TRBV20-1 and TRBJ2-1; 10 positions match TRBD1. CDR1 and CDR2 (germline): DFQATT, SNEGSKA (reference sequence). The J segment lost 9 bases and the V segment lost 5 bases, leaving 13 bases of the junction unmatched. This CDR3 has 15 amino acids. The DNA for the CDR3 is TGCAGTGCTTGGGGGGACAGGGGATTTTCTAGTGAGCAGTTCTTC. Amino acids: CSAWGDRGFSSEQFF.

The genes are TRBV7-6 and TRBJ2-5, with 14 nucleotides matching TRBD2. The CDR3 spans 15 residues. CDR1 is SGHVS, CDR2 FNYEAQ, per germline. Losses at the gene ends were 5 bases for V and 4 bases for J; bases not matched to a gene: 3. The CDR3 is CASSTGLAGVETQYF. The DNA of the CDR3 is TGTGCCAGCAGCACGGGACTAGCGGGGGTAGAGACCCAGTACTTC.

This clonotype was seen only a few times. The chain employs TRBV10-3 and TRBJ2-1, with 10 bases lining up with TRBD2. V lost 8 bases, J lost 4 bases, and 5 bases stayed unmatched. The CDR3 length is 14 residues. In germline, CDR1 is ENHRY, CDR2 SYGVKD. As DNA, the CDR3 is TGTGCCATCGGCCCAGCGGGAGGGTACAATGAGCAGTTCTTC. Protein sequence: CAIGPAGGYNEQFF.

This clonotype came up a few times. The chain uses TRBV7-9 and TRBJ2-3, with 11 bases aligning to TRBD2. The V and J ends lost 5 bases and 7 bases, in that order; junction bases with no gene match: 8. Germline assignment: CDR1 SEHNR and CDR2 FQNEAQ (reference sequence). The CDR3 covers 15 residues. The CDR3, as DNA: TGTGCCAGCAGCCCTCGTAGCGGGGGGGACAATACGCAGTATTTT. The encoded protein is CASSPRSGGDNTQYF. Filled out from reference TRBV7-9 and TRBJ2-3, the complete variable domain reads DTGVSQNPRHKITKRGQNVTFRCDPISEHNRLYWYRQTLGQGPEFLTYFQNEAQLEKSRLLSDRFSAERPKGSFSTLEIQRTEQGDSAMYLCASSPRSGGDNTQYFGPGTRLTVL.

This clonotype came up a few times. The J gene is TRBJ2-7, the V gene TRBV12-3 or TRBV12-4; D perhaps matches TRBD2 (6 bases). The V and J ends lost 6 bases and 3 bases respectively, with 18 bases between them. The CDR3 has 15 amino acids. This chain's CDR3 is CASSEGRGPYYEQYV. In nucleotides, the CDR3 is TGTGCCAGCAGCGAAGGGCGGGGTCCCTACTACGAGCAGTACGTC.

This clonotype was seen a handful of times. This rearrangement joins TRBV6-1 to TRBJ2-5, with D maybe TRBD1 (6 bases). The CDR3 runs 13 residues. V lost 6 bases, J lost 0 bases, and 8 bases lay in between. Germline V gene lookup returns CDR1 MNHNS and CDR2 SASEGT. CDR3 sequence (DNA): TGTGCCAGCAGGGGACATCACCAAGAGACCCAGTACTTC. This codes for CASRGHHQETQYF.

This clonotype was observed a few times. The CDR3 loop is CSARDNRGRLSYEQYV. CDR3 sequence (DNA): TGCAGTGCTAGAGACAACAGGGGGCGGTTATCCTACGAGCAGTACGTC. The rearrangement uses TRBV20-1 and TRBJ2-7, with TRBD1 matching 9 bases. The CDR3 has 16 amino acids. Germline V gives CDR1 DFQATT, CDR2 SNEGSKA (reference sequence). V lost 0 bases to trimming and J lost 1 base; unmatched junction nucleotides: 7.

This clonotype was seen more than once but under ten times. The gene calls are TRBV3-1 and TRBJ1-6; 8 bases map to TRBD1. Trimming at V came to 8 bases and at J to 7 bases, leaving 10 bases not matched to a gene. Germline CDR1 reads LGHDT; CDR2 reads YNNKEL (reference sequence). The CDR3 contains 15 residues. The CDR3 sequence is CASRALTGANSPLHF. Here the CDR3 DNA reads TGTGCCAGCCGTGCCTTGACAGGGGCAAATTCACCCCTCCACTTT. Variable domain in full (rest from reference TRBV3-1 and TRBJ1-6): DTAVSQTPKYLVTQMGNDKSIKCEQNLGHDTMYWYKQDSKKFLKIMFSYNNKELIINETVPNRFSPKSPDKAHLNLHINSLELGDSAVYFCASRALTGANSPLHFGNGTRLTVT.

This clonotype was recorded a few times. The CDR3 is CSALRQGNNEQFF. Written as DNA, the CDR3 is TGCAGTGCCCTCCGACAGGGCAATAATGAGCAGTTCTTC. The rearrangement uses TRBV20-1 and TRBJ2-1; 7 positions match TRBD1. This CDR3 has 13 residues. CDR1 is DFQATT and CDR2 is SNEGSKA in the germline V gene (reference sequence). The ends lost 6 bases at V and 7 bases at J; junction bases unmatched: 9.

This chain uses TRBV5-1 with TRBJ2-5; TRBD2 is a possible D gene (5 bases). Germline-derived CDR1 and CDR2 are SGHRS and YFSETQ. V was shortened by 7 bases and J by 1 base, with 11 bases between the two germline ends. This CDR3 has 13 residues. CDR3 coding DNA: TGCGCCAGCTCCCCGCTAGCCCAAGAGACCCAGTACTTC. Translating gives CASSPLAQETQYF.

This clonotype was recorded at least ten times. V and J are TRBV20-1 and TRBJ1-1; D is perhaps TRBD1 (6 bases). The CDR3 is 12 residues long. Trimming left V 6 bases short and J 1 base short, with 9 bases between. Germline values: CDR1 DFQATT, CDR2 SNEGSKA (reference sequence). The CDR3 is CSATGRNTEAFF. The CDR3 coding sequence is TGCAGTGCCACAGGGAGGAACACTGAAGCTTTCTTT.

The sample holds a few counts of this clonotype. This chain uses TRBV7-6 with TRBJ2-7, with D hard to call. Trimming pared 1 base from V and 2 bases from J, leaving 6 bases between. CDR1 SGHVS and CDR2 FNYEAQ come from the germline V gene. The CDR3 has 13 amino acids. The CDR3 sequence: CASSLGDPYEQYF. Here the CDR3 DNA reads TGTGCCAGCAGCTTAGGGGATCCCTACGAGCAGTACTTC.